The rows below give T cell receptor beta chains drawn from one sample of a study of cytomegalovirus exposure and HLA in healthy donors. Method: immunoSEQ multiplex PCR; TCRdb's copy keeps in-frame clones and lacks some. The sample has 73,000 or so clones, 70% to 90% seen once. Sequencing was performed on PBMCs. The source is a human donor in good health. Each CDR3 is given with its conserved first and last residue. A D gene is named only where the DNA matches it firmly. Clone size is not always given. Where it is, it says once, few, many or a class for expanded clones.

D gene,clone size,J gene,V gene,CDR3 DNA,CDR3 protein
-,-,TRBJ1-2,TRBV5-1,TGCGCCAGCAGCTATGGGTCTCAGGGGCCTAGCTATGGCTACACCTTC,CASSYGSQGPSYGYTF
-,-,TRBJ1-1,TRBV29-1,TGCAGCGTTGAGTCCGGGGACAAGACTGAAGCTTTCTTT,CSVESGDKTEAFF
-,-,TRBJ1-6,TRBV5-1,TGCGCCAGCAGCCAACAAACGAACTCACCCCTCCACTTT,CASSQQTNSPLHF
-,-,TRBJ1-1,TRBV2,TGTGCCAGCAGTGAAGGGACTTTTGAAGCTTTCTTT,CASSEGTFEAFF
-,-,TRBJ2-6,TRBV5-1,TGCGCCAGCAGCTTTTACAGACGGAACTCTGGGGCCAACGTCCTGACTTTC,CASSFYRRNSGANVLTF
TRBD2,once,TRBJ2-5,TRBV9,TGTGCCAGCAGCGTAGATCCAGCGGGGGATCAAGAGACCCAGTACTTC,CASSVDPAGDQETQYF
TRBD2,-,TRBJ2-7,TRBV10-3,TGTGCCATCGGAGCAGGGACTAGCGGCCACGAGCAGTACTTC,CAIGAGTSGHEQYF
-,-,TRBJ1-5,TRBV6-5,TGTGCCAGCAGTTACTCTACCACAGGGAGAGGGCCCCAGCATTTT,CASSYSTTGRGPQHF
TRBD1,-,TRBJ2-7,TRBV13,TGTGCCAGCAGCACCCAGGGGGCGCATGAGCAGTACTTC,CASSTQGAHEQYF
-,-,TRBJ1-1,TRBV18,TGTGCCAGCTCACCAGTCCCAGAGGCCTTGAACACTGAAGCTTTCTTT,CASSPVPEALNTEAFF
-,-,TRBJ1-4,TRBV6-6,TGTGCCAGCAGTTATGGGGGGGGGATTGCTAATGAAAAACTGTTTTTT,CASSYGGGIANEKLFF
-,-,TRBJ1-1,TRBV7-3,TGTGCCGTACCAGGCGTCCCTGAAGCTTTCTTT,CAVPGVPEAFF
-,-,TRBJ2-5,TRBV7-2,TGTGCCAGCAGCTTCCGAGCAACAGAGACCCAGTACTTC,CASSFRATETQYF
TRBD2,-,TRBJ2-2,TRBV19,TGTGCCAGTAGTATAGCTAGCGGGGGGGCCGGGGAGCTGTTTTTT,CASSIASGGAGELFF
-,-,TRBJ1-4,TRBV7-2,TGTGCCAGCAGCTTAGGCTGGGCTGGTGAAAAACTGTTTTTT,CASSLGWAGEKLFF
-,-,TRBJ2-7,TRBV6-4,TGTGCCAGCGAACCTCATAATGGGGGGAAAGGGAGCAAATACGAGCAGTACTTC,CASEPHNGGKGSKYEQYF
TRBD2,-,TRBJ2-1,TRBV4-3,TGCGCCAGCAGCCAATCCCTAGCGGCCTCCTACAATGAGCAGTTCTTC,CASSQSLAASYNEQFF
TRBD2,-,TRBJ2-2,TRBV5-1,TGCGCCAGCAGCGTGGGACTAGCGGGGGGACCGAACACCGGGGAGCTGTTTTTT,CASSVGLAGGPNTGELFF
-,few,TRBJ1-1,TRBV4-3,TGCGCCAGCAGCGCACTCTCTAACACTGAAGCTTTCTTT,CASSALSNTEAFF
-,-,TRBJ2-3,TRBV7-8,TGTGCCAGCAGCTTGACCGGTGGGCCTTCTACAGATACGCAGTATTTT,CASSLTGGPSTDTQYF
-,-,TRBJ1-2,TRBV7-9,TGTGCCAGCAGCTTAGAATGGCCTACGGGTGGCTACACCTTC,CASSLEWPTGGYTF
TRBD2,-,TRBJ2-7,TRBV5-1,TGCGCCAGCAGCTCTAGCGGGGGGAGCTCCTACGAGCAGTACTTC,CASSSSGGSSYEQYF
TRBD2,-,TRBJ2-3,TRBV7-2,TGTGCCAGCAGCTTGGCTAGCGGGGGAGCAGATACGCAGTATTTT,CASSLASGGADTQYF
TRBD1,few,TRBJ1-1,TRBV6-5,TGTGCCAGCAGGACAAAGGGACAGGCTAACACTGAAGCTTTCTTT,CASRTKGQANTEAFF
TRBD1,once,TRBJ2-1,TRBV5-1,TGCGCCAGCAGCTGGGCAGGGGGCGGCAATGAGCAGTTCTTC,CASSWAGGGNEQFF
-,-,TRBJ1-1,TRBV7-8,TGTGCCAGCGGCGGTGTCGGCAGCCTGAACACTGAAGCTTTCTTT,CASGGVGSLNTEAFF
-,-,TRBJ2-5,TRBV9,TGTGCCAGCAGCGTAGGAGCCCGGGATAGCGGAGAGACCCAGTACTTC,CASSVGARDSGETQYF
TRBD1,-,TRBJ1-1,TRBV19,TGTGCCAGTAGTACGCGGGACAGGGGAGGCACTGAAGCTTTCTTT,CASSTRDRGGTEAFF
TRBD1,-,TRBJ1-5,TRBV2,TGTGCCAGCAGTGAAAATCCGGGACAGGGGGAACAGCCCCAGCATTTT,CASSENPGQGEQPQHF
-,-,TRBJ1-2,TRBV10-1,TGCGCCAGCATAACAATGGGGAGGGATCAAGGCTACACCTTC,CASITMGRDQGYTF
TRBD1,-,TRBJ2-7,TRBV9,TGTGCCAGCAGCGGTGGTCCCGGAGAGACAGGGGCCAACGAGCAGTACTTC,CASSGGPGETGANEQYF
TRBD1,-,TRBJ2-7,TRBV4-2,TGTGCCAGCAGCCAAGGACCGGACAGGGCCCAATACGAGCAGTACTTC,CASSQGPDRAQYEQYF
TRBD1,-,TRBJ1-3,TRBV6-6,TGTGCCAGCAGTATGGACAGGGGTGGAAACACCATATATTTT,CASSMDRGGNTIYF
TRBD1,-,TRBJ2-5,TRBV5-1,TGCGCCAGCAGCTCGGGACAGATACAAGAGACCCAGTACTTC,CASSSGQIQETQYF
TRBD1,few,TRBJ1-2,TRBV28,TGTGCCAGCAGTTTACGGCAGGGGGCACATGGCTACACCTTC,CASSLRQGAHGYTF
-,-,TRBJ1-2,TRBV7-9,TGTGCCAGCAGCTTAGAAATCGGAACAGCTTATGGCTACACCTTC,CASSLEIGTAYGYTF
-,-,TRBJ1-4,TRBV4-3,TGCGCCAGCAGCCAAAGTGCACAGGGACAAGAGGAAAAACTGTTTTTT,CASSQSAQGQEEKLFF
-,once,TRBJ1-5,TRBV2,TGTGCCAGCAGTGACCCTTGGGGTCAGGGGAATAGCAATCAGCCCCAGCATTTT,CASSDPWGQGNSNQPQHF
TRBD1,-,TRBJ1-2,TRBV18,TGTGCCAGCTCAACAGGGGACCGGGACAGCTCTTTCTATGGCTACACCTTC,CASSTGDRDSSFYGYTF
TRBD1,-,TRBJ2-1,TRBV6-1,TGTGCCAGCAGGGCGGGGACAGGGGAAGACAATGAGCAGTTCTTC,CASRAGTGEDNEQFF
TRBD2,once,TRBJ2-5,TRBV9,TGTGCCAGCAGCGTAGGTCGCGGGGGGGCCTCGGAGACCCAGTACTTC,CASSVGRGGASETQYF
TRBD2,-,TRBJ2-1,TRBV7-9,TGTTCCAGCAGCTTAGGCGGCGGGGGGGCCATCAATGAGCAGTTCTTC,CSSSLGGGGAINEQFF
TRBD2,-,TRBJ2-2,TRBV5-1,TGCGCCAGCAGCTTACTAGCGGATAACACCGGGGAGCTGTTTTTT,CASSLLADNTGELFF
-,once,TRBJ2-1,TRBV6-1,TGTGCCAGCAGCAGTGGGGCAGGGTGGGGCAATGAGCAGTTCTTC,CASSSGAGWGNEQFF
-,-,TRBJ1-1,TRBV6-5,TGTGCCAGCAGATCAGGGGCCCCGAACACTGAAGCTTTCTTT,CASRSGAPNTEAFF
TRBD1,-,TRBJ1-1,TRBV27,TGTGCCAGCAGACGAACAGGGGTAGGGGACACTGAAGCTTTCTTT,CASRRTGVGDTEAFF
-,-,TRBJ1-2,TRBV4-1,TGCGCCAGCAGCCAAGATCAGGGCCTCTATGGCTACCCCTTC,CASSQDQGLYGYPF
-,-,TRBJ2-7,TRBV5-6,TGTGCCAGCAGCTTTCCGGGACACGACTACGAGCAGTACTTC,CASSFPGHDYEQYF
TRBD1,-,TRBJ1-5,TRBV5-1,TGCGCCAGCGCGTCCGGGACAGGGGGCGGCCAGCCCCAGCATTTT,CASASGTGGGQPQHF
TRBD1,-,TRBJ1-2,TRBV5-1,TGCGCCAGCAGCTTGGATGCAGGGGGCTATGGCTACACCTTC,CASSLDAGGYGYTF